Below, 28 T cell receptor beta chains from the same sample are listed, as sequenced in a study of blood T cell repertoires in COVID-19. Measured with immunoSEQ multiplex PCR; TCRdb has only the in-frame clones, and not every one. The sample has 200,000 or so clones, around four fifths seen once. Sequencing used peripheral blood. The receptors come from a human donor in a cohort sampled during active COVID-19.

This sequence joins TRBV27 and TRBJ2-3, with TRBD2 matching over 12 bases. The V gene end was trimmed by 3 bases and the J gene end by 0 bases; junction bases not matched to a gene: 10. CDR1 and CDR2 from the germline V gene are MNHEY and SMNVEV (reference sequence). This CDR3 has 19 amino acids. CDR3 bases: TGTGCCAGCAGTTTGCTCGGAGGACTAGCGGGGATCAGCACAGATACGCAGTATTTT. Its translation: CASSLLGGLAGISTDTQYF.

The chain joins TRBV30 to TRBJ1-1; unclear D gene. The V gene lost 3 bases and the J gene lost 8 bases, with 7 bases spanning the gap. The CDR3 contains 10 residues. Germline loops: CDR1 GTSNPN, CDR2 SVGIG (reference sequence). CDR3 loop: CAWRVTEAFF. Here the CDR3 DNA reads TGTGCCTGGAGAGTTACAGAAGCTTTCTTT.

This chain links TRBV28 with TRBJ2-7; 10 bases align to TRBD2. The CDR3 is 15 residues long. CDR1 and CDR2 from the germline V gene are MDHEN and SYDVKM. The ends lost 6 bases at V and 5 bases at J; junction bases unmatched: 10. CDR3 sequence reads: CASRHLAGDRHEQYF. In DNA form, the CDR3 reads TGTGCCAGCAGGCACCTAGCGGGAGATCGCCACGAGCAGTACTTC.

The CDR3 region is CASSISMTDLNTEAFF. Written as DNA, the CDR3 is TGTGCCAGCTCAATTTCGATGACAGACTTGAACACTGAAGCTTTCTTT. The rearrangement uses TRBV18 and TRBJ1-1; possible D gene TRBD1, 5 bases. This CDR3 has 16 amino acids. V was clipped by 5 bases and J by 0 bases, with 16 bases between them. The germline V gene has CDR1 KGHSH and CDR2 LQKENI.

The V and J genes are TRBV6-1 and TRBJ2-7; 9 bases fit TRBD1. The V gene's germline CDR1 is MNHNS and CDR2 SASEGT. This CDR3 is built from 14 residues. The J segment lost 3 bases and the V segment lost 3 bases, leaving 3 bases of the junction unmatched. CDR3 sequence reads: CASSDLTGGYEQYV. The CDR3 coding sequence is TGTGCCAGCAGTGATCTGACAGGGGGCTACGAGCAGTACGTC.

The rearrangement joins TRBV25-1 to TRBJ1-2; D remains ambiguous. This CDR3 comprises 14 residues. The germline CDR1 and CDR2 sequences are MGHDK and SYGVNS. With 6 bases removed from V and 2 bases from J, the gap between germline ends came to 13 bases. Written as DNA, the CDR3 is TGTGCCAGCAGGGGTTCCGGGGAGAACTATGGCTACACCTTC. It encodes CASRGSGENYGYTF.

This chain connects TRBV5-1 to TRBJ2-2, with D possibly TRBD2 on 6 matching bases. Between the trimmed V and J ends, which lost 5 bases and 0 bases, there was a span of 11 bases. The CDR3 contains 15 residues. Germline CDR1 and CDR2: SGHRS and YFSETQ. CDR3 nucleotides: TGCGCCAGCAGTAATCGGAGGGCGAACACCGGGGAGCTGTTTTTT. This sequence encodes CASSNRRANTGELFF. Supplemented by reference TRBV5-1 and TRBJ2-2, the full variable domain reads KAGVTQTPRYLIKTRGQQVTLSCSPISGHRSVSWYQQTPGQGLQFLFEYFSETQRNKGNFPGRFSGRQFSNSRSEMNVSTLELGDSALYLCASSNRRANTGELFFGEGSRLTVL.

CDR3 in amino acids: CASSLVPFVNLEDTEAFF. The CDR3 nucleotides read TGTGCCAGCAGCTTAGTTCCCTTCGTAAATTTGGAGGACACTGAAGCTTTCTTT. This chain uses TRBV11-2 with TRBJ1-1, with no clear D. The CDR3 runs 18 residues. The V and J ends lost 1 base and 3 bases respectively, with 21 bases between them. CDR1 SGHAT and CDR2 FQNNGV come from the germline V gene.

The gene calls are TRBV4-1 and TRBJ2-3; D not resolved. The CDR3 has 16 amino acids. V was shortened by 1 base and J by 3 bases, with 14 bases between the two germline ends. CDR1 MGHRA and CDR2 YSYEKL come from the germline V gene. The CDR3 coding sequence is TGCGCCAGCAGCCAAGTGAATCTAGTCTCGACAGATACGCAGTATTTT. This sequence encodes CASSQVNLVSTDTQYF.

This chain joins TRBV7-9 and TRBJ2-6; possibly TRBD2 for D (6 bases). Trimming cost V 5 bases and J 4 bases, with 15 bases left between them. Germline V CDR1 and CDR2: SEHNR, FQNEAQ (reference sequence). The CDR3 consists of 16 residues. Written as DNA, the CDR3 is TGTGCCAGCAGCCCTAGGAGCGGGTCCGGGGCCAACGTCCTGACTTTC. Translating it yields CASSPRSGSGANVLTF.

The table lists this clone with a few counts. The chain carries TRBV3-1 (or the pseudogene TRBV3-2) and TRBJ1-2; 7 bases are a match to TRBD1. The V segment lost 5 bases and the J segment 4 bases; nucleotides outside the gene matches: 4. There are 13 residues in the CDR3. CDR1 is LGHDT and CDR2 is YNNKEL in the germline V gene (reference sequence). CDR3 amino acids: CASSTRQGYGYTF. The DNA for the CDR3 is TGTGCCAGCAGCACCCGACAGGGCTATGGCTACACCTTC.

Only a few counts were recorded for this clone. The chain recombines TRBV2 with TRBJ1-3; D unresolved. Deletions cut 6 bases from V and 4 bases from J, with 16 bases between. Germline CDR1 and CDR2: SNHLY and FYNNEI. The CDR3 is 15 amino acids. The CDR3 bases are TGTGCCAGCAGCGGGATTAGGGCAGAGGGAAACACCATATATTTT. Its protein product is CASSGIRAEGNTIYF.

The V call is TRBV6-5, the J call TRBJ2-5; weak D call: TRBD1 (5 bases). Germline V gene data show CDR1 as MNHEY and CDR2 as SVGAGI. The CDR3 runs to 16 residues. Trimming removed 0 bases at V and 5 bases at J, with 16 bases between. In nucleotides, the CDR3 is TGTGCCAGCAGTTACTCTCCAGGGTATTCATCGGAGACCCAGTACTTC. Its translation is CASSYSPGYSSETQYF.

V and J are TRBV12-3 or TRBV12-4 and TRBJ2-2; possibly TRBD1 for D (5 bases). This CDR3 is 12 amino acids long. The germline V and J ends were trimmed by 11 bases and 3 bases, with 10 bases remaining between them. The CDR3 sequence is CAAKGYTGELFF. The CDR3 DNA follows: TGTGCCGCAAAGGGGTACACCGGGGAGCTGTTTTTT.

This chain uses TRBV19 with TRBJ1-4, with D uncertain. There are 13 residues in the CDR3. Trimming removed 6 bases from V and 7 bases from J, with 12 bases in between. CDR1 LNHDA and CDR2 SQIVND come from the germline V gene (reference sequence). This chain's CDR3 is CASRPSGIEKLFF. In DNA, the CDR3 is TGTGCCAGTAGACCTTCGGGGATTGAAAAACTGTTTTTT.

The rearrangement links TRBV27 to TRBJ1-2; TRBD1 aligns across 8 bases. The CDR3 sequence is 13 residues long. Losses at the gene ends were 5 bases for V and 4 bases for J; bases not matched to a gene: 3. Germline CDR1 MNHEY, CDR2 SMNVEV (reference sequence). The CDR3 DNA sequence: TGTGCCAGCAGTAGGGACAGGACCTATGGCTACACCTTC. This gives the protein CASSRDRTYGYTF.

This sequence joins TRBV2 and TRBJ1-3; 8 positions agree with TRBD1. This CDR3 spans 14 amino acids. The V gene's germline CDR1 is SNHLY and CDR2 FYNNEI. With 4 bases clipped from V and 8 bases from J, the junction kept 7 bases outside the gene matches. The CDR3 spells CASSADRERHTIYF. CDR3 sequence (DNA): TGTGCCAGCAGTGCGGACAGGGAGAGGCACACCATATATTTT. The variable domain in full, with the rest retrieved from reference TRBV2 and TRBJ1-3, is EPEVTQTPSHQVTQMGQEVILRCVPISNHLYFYWYRQILGQKVEFLVSFYNNEISEKSEIFDDQFSVERPDGSNFTLKIRSTKLEDSAMYFCASSADRERHTIYFGEGSWLTVV.

The J gene is TRBJ2-7, the V gene TRBV9; 8 bases match TRBD2. There are 16 residues in the CDR3. Germline V gene data show CDR1 as SGDLS and CDR2 as YYNGEE. The junction had 13 bases not matched to a gene; V was cut back by 4 bases and J by 4 bases. CDR3 nucleotide sequence: TGTGCCAGCAGCCCCCCCCCAGCGGGAGTTAGTTACGAGCAGTACTTC. Its translation: CASSPPPAGVSYEQYF.

The rearrangement joins TRBV24-1 to TRBJ2-3; tentative D call: TRBD2 (7 bases). The germline CDR1 and CDR2 sequences are KGHDR and SFDVKD. CDR3 length equals 12 residues. Trimming left V 9 bases short and J 6 bases short, with 12 bases between. The DNA of the CDR3 is TGTGCCACCGCTGGGGGGGCGGATACGCAGTATTTT. The encoded protein is CATAGGADTQYF.

The chain carries TRBV3-1 (or the pseudogene TRBV3-2) and TRBJ2-2; D remains ambiguous. CDR3 length equals 14 residues. Germline CDR1 LGHDT, CDR2 YNNKEL (reference sequence). Trimming removed 7 bases from V and 3 bases from J, with 12 bases in between. The CDR3 coding sequence is TGTGCCAGCACGCCGACAACGTACACCGGGGAGCTGTTTTTT. This encodes CASTPTTYTGELFF.

The V call is TRBV7-2, the J call TRBJ1-2, with a weak D call TRBD1 (5 bases). Trimming left V 4 bases short and J 6 bases short, with 12 bases between. Per the germline V gene, CDR1 is SGHTA and CDR2 is FQGNSA. This CDR3 comprises 13 residues. CDR3 in amino acids: CASSSRRGDGYTF. The CDR3 bases are TGTGCCAGCAGCTCTCGGAGGGGCGATGGCTACACCTTC.

This clone has only one observation. This sequence joins TRBV24-1 and TRBJ2-5, with 8 bases identical to TRBD2. The V gene end was trimmed by 3 bases and the J gene end by 4 bases; junction bases not matched to a gene: 6. Per germline, CDR1 KGHDR and CDR2 SFDVKD. CDR3 length: 15 amino acids. The CDR3 loop is CATSDPSGGGETQYF. CDR3 DNA sequence: TGTGCCACCAGTGATCCCAGCGGGGGTGGAGAGACCCAGTACTTC.

This sequence joins TRBV4-2 and TRBJ1-2; D gene unclear. CDR1 is LGHNA and CDR2 is YNFKEQ in the germline V gene. The CDR3 has 14 amino acids. V lost 1 base, J lost 3 bases, and 9 bases lay in between. CDR3 amino acids: CASSQVSTDYGYTF. The CDR3 DNA follows: TGTGCCAGCAGCCAAGTTTCAACAGACTATGGCTACACCTTC.

V is TRBV19 and J is TRBJ1-1, with D maybe TRBD1 (5 bases). V dropped 0 bases and J dropped 10 bases, with 12 bases sitting between them. The CDR3 loop spans 13 amino acids. CDR1 is LNHDA and CDR2 is SQIVND in the germline V gene (reference sequence). The CDR3 DNA follows: TGTGCCAGTAGTATAGATCGGCAGGGAGGAGCTTTCTTT. This codes for CASSIDRQGGAFF.

In DNA form, the CDR3 reads TGTGCCAGCAGGTATGCAGGGAACACTGAAGCTTTCTTT. This codes for CASRYAGNTEAFF. V is TRBV12-3 or TRBV12-4 and J is TRBJ1-1; D is unclear. This CDR3 has 13 residues. V lost 6 bases to trimming and J lost 1 base, with 9 bases between them.

The chain's CDR3 is CASPRGIASGRALEQFF. The CDR3 DNA is TGCGCCAGCCCCCGGGGGATAGCTAGCGGGAGGGCCCTTGAGCAGTTCTTC. V is TRBV10-1 and J is TRBJ2-1; 12 bases line up with TRBD2. V was pared by 8 bases and J by 9 bases, with 17 bases of the junction left unmatched. This CDR3 is 17 amino acids long. The germline gives CDR1 WNHNN, CDR2 SYGVQD (reference sequence).

The DNA for the CDR3 is TGTGCCAGCAGGTTCAGGACTAGCGGTGCAGATACGCAGTATTTT. Protein sequence: CASRFRTSGADTQYF. The chain recombines TRBV27 with TRBJ2-3, with 10 bases identical to TRBD2. V lost 6 bases to trimming and J lost 4 bases; unmatched junction nucleotides: 7. This CDR3 is 15 amino acids long. CDR1 and CDR2 (germline): MNHEY, SMNVEV (reference sequence).

The chain recombines TRBV11-3 with TRBJ1-3, with D unclear. Trimming removed 2 bases at V and 6 bases at J, with 17 bases between. CDR1 and CDR2 (germline): SGHNT, YENEEA. CDR3 length: 16 residues. For the CDR3, the DNA is TGTGCCAGCAGCTTACGCCCCCCAGTTTTCGAAAACACCATATATTTT. Protein: CASSLRPPVFENTIYF.